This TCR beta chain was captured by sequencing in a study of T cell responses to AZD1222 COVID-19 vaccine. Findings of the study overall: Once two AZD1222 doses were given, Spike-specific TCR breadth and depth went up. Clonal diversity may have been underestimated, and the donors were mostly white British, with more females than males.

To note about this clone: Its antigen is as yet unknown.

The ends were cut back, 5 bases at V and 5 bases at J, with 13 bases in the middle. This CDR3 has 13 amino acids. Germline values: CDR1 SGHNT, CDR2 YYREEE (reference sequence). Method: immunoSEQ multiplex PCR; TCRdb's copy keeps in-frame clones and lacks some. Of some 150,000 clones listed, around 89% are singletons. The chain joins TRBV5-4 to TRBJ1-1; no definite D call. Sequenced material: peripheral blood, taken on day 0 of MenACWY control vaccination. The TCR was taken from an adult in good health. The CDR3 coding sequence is TGTGCCAGCAGGATGGTAGAGGGAACTGAAGCTTTCTTT. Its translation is CASRMVEGTEAFF.